This entry lists 28 T cell receptor beta chains sequenced from one sample in a study of CD8 T cells in Susac syndrome. An input of about 0.45 to 1 ug of RNA was subjected to reverse transcription using random hexamers. Using its own MiXCR run on the immunoSEQ multiplex PCR reads, TCRdb lists one record per CDR3 protein. The sample shows 160,000 or so distinct CDR3 sequences, approximately 95% of them seen only once. Sequencing was carried out using CD8+ T cells from PBMCs. The origin of the receptors is a human donor with multiple sclerosis.

The J gene is TRBJ2-3, the V gene TRBV29-1; D possibly corresponds to TRBD2 (7 bases). Germline-derived CDR1 and CDR2 are SQVTM and ANQGSEA. The CDR3 consists of 14 residues. V was pared by 3 bases and J by 0 bases, with 10 bases between. For the CDR3, the DNA is TGCAGCGTTGATCGGGGGGCTAGCACAGATACGCAGTATTTT. Translating gives CSVDRGASTDTQYF.

V usage is TRBV3-1 and J usage is TRBJ1-5, with TRBD1 identical over 8 bases. Per germline, CDR1 LGHDT and CDR2 YNNKEL (reference sequence). This CDR3 contains 16 residues. J lost 0 bases, V lost 5 bases, and 6 bases had no gene match. For the CDR3, the DNA is TGTGCCAGCAGCAGTACAGGGGGTTATAGCAATCAGCCCCAGCATTTT. This translates into CASSSTGGYSNQPQHF.

The chain joins TRBV4-1 to TRBJ2-5; TRBD2 aligns across 10 bases. J gave up 3 bases and V 3 bases, and 4 bases lay outside the gene matches. Germline loops: CDR1 MGHRA, CDR2 YSYEKL. The CDR3 has 15 amino acids. The CDR3 loop reads CASSHPGLAEETQYF. The CDR3 DNA reads as TGCGCCAGCAGCCATCCCGGACTAGCGGAAGAGACCCAGTACTTC.

The chain links TRBV7-2 to TRBJ2-5; no reliable D call. V lost 2 bases and J lost 1, with 11 bases in between. CDR1 and CDR2 (germline): SGHTA, FQGNSA. The CDR3 has 15 amino acids. In DNA, the CDR3 is TGTGCCAGCAGCTTACTAGTAAACCCCCAAGAGACCCAGTACTTC. It translates to CASSLLVNPQETQYF.

The chain uses TRBV19 and TRBJ2-7; 8 positions match TRBD2. The length of the CDR3 is 15 residues. V lost 5 bases, J lost 5 bases, and 11 bases stayed unmatched. Per the germline V gene, CDR1 is LNHDA and CDR2 is SQIVND (reference sequence). CDR3 sequence reads: CASSPLAGPDNEQYF. DNA for the CDR3: TGTGCCAGTAGTCCCCTAGCGGGCCCGGATAACGAGCAGTACTTC.

The chain joins TRBV29-1 to TRBJ1-1; D remains unclear. The germline V gene encodes CDR1 SQVTM and CDR2 ANQGSEA. Between the trimmed V and J ends, which lost 0 bases and 1 base, there was a span of 3 bases. The CDR3 is 12 residues long. The CDR3 bases are TGCAGCGTTGAAGATCAGAACACTGAAGCTTTCTTT. The encoded protein is CSVEDQNTEAFF.

V is TRBV7-9 and J is TRBJ2-1; D may be TRBD1 or TRBD2 (6 bases each). The V end was cut by 5 bases, the J end by 4 bases, with 18 bases between. The CDR3 covers 16 residues. The germline CDR1 and CDR2 sequences are SEHNR and FQNEAQ (reference sequence). The CDR3 loop reads CASSPELGGGYNEQFF. CDR3 nucleotide sequence: TGTGCCAGCAGCCCCGAGTTGGGGGGCGGTTACAATGAGCAGTTCTTC.

The chain has TRBV29-1 and TRBJ2-7; D is ambiguous. V lost 3 bases, J lost 6 bases, and 9 bases lay in between. This CDR3 has 11 residues. CDR1 SQVTM and CDR2 ANQGSEA come from the germline V gene. The CDR3 DNA reads as TGCAGCGTTGACGGCGGTACCGAGCAGTACTTC. Protein sequence: CSVDGGTEQYF.

The chain recombines TRBV6-5 with TRBJ1-5, with D hard to call. CDR1 MNHEY and CDR2 SVGAGI come from the germline V gene. The length of the CDR3 is 13 residues. V was shortened by 2 bases and J by 4 bases, with 6 bases between the two germline ends. This chain's CDR3 is CASSYRVNQPQHF. CDR3 bases: TGTGCCAGCAGTTACAGGGTAAATCAGCCCCAGCATTTT.

The rearrangement uses TRBV5-1 and TRBJ2-1; unclear D gene. Trimming stripped 0 bases from V and 3 bases from J, with 7 bases between. This CDR3 is built from 14 residues. Germline CDR1 SGHRS, CDR2 YFSETQ. Written as DNA, the CDR3 is TGCGCCAGCAGCTTGGAGGAGCGCTACAATGAGCAGTTCTTC. Translating gives CASSLEERYNEQFF.

The chain joins TRBV30 to TRBJ1-1; D call uncertain. This CDR3 has 13 amino acids. CDR1 is GTSNPN, CDR2 SVGIG, per germline (reference sequence). V lost 0 bases, J lost 0 bases, and 5 bases lay in between. CDR3 bases: TGTGCCTGGAGTGTACTCGTGAACACTGAAGCTTTCTTT. Encoded protein: CAWSVLVNTEAFF.

J is TRBJ2-1 and V is TRBV7-2; 10 bases fit TRBD2. The CDR3 covers 17 residues. Unmatched junction bases numbered 11, after V lost 4 bases and J lost 5 bases. Germline V CDR1 and CDR2: SGHTA, FQGNSA. CDR3 region: CASSSPFSGGRNNEQFF. As DNA, the CDR3 is TGTGCCAGCAGCTCGCCTTTTAGCGGGGGGCGCAACAATGAGCAGTTCTTC.

The V and J genes are TRBV25-1 and TRBJ2-7, with D perhaps matching TRBD1 (5 bases). V was clipped by 6 bases and J by 3 bases, with 9 bases between them. The CDR3 is made up of 12 amino acids. Germline V gene sequence: CDR1 MGHDK, CDR2 SYGVNS. CDR3 in DNA: TGTGCCAGCAGGAAGGGGTTCTACGAGCAGTACTTC. As protein: CASRKGFYEQYF.

CDR3 sequence: CSPVSGNEQFF. CDR3 sequence (DNA): TGCAGCCCCGTTAGCGGCAATGAGCAGTTCTTC. The rearrangement joins TRBV29-1 to TRBJ2-1; a weak D match, TRBD2 (6 bases). V was shortened by 8 bases and J by 6 bases, with 11 bases between the two germline ends. Germline assignment: CDR1 SQVTM and CDR2 ANQGSEA. This CDR3 is 11 amino acids long.

This rearrangement joins TRBV18 to TRBJ2-3, with a weak D call TRBD2 (5 bases). The ends were cut back, 2 bases at V and 6 bases at J, with 12 bases in the middle. CDR3 length: 14 amino acids. Looked up from germline, CDR1 is KGHSH and CDR2 is LQKENI. CDR3 residues: CASSPEFSADTQYF. In DNA form, the CDR3 reads TGTGCCAGCTCACCAGAATTTAGCGCTGATACGCAGTATTTT.

The J gene is TRBJ2-1, the V gene TRBV12-3 or TRBV12-4, with 8 nucleotides matching TRBD1. CDR3 length: 15 residues. V lost 2 bases and J lost 7; bases outside the gene matches: 7. The CDR3 DNA reads TGTGCCAGCAGTTTACAGGGGGCCCGGAGGAATGAGCAGTTCTTC. Encoded protein: CASSLQGARRNEQFF.

The chain links TRBV6-6 to TRBJ2-5; D is perhaps TRBD2 (6 bases). This CDR3 spans 15 amino acids. CDR1 is MNHNY and CDR2 is SVGAGI in the germline V gene (reference sequence). V was pared by 0 bases and J by 5 bases, with 13 bases between. This chain's CDR3 is CASSYSWAGTETQYF. The CDR3 coding sequence is TGTGCCAGCAGTTACTCGTGGGCGGGGACGGAGACCCAGTACTTC.

This clonotype was counted only a few times. The chain recombines TRBV27 with TRBJ1-2; D not certain. The germline gives CDR1 MNHEY, CDR2 SMNVEV (reference sequence). V was cut by 3 bases and J by 0 bases, with 8 bases left in between. The CDR3 loop spans 14 amino acids. CDR3 bases: TGTGCCAGCAGTTTCTCTTCCCCTAACTATGGCTACACCTTC. Translation: CASSFSSPNYGYTF.

The chain's CDR3 is CAISESAGTSRSYEQYF. The CDR3 coding sequence is TGTGCCATCAGTGAGTCCGCCGGGACTAGCAGATCCTACGAGCAGTACTTC. This chain uses TRBV10-3 with TRBJ2-7, with TRBD2 matching 9 bases. The CDR3 sequence is 17 residues long. J gave up 1 base and V 0 bases, and 7 bases lay outside the gene matches. CDR1 is ENHRY and CDR2 is SYGVKD in the germline V gene.

The J gene is TRBJ2-1, the V gene TRBV27; 13 bases fit TRBD2. Germline values: CDR1 MNHEY, CDR2 SMNVEV (reference sequence). Unmatched junction bases numbered 7, after V lost 5 bases and J lost 9 bases. The length of the CDR3 is 15 residues. CDR3 loop: CASSPPGLAGVEQFF. Written as DNA, the CDR3 is TGTGCCAGCAGTCCCCCCGGACTAGCGGGAGTTGAGCAGTTCTTC.

J is TRBJ1-2 and V is TRBV2; 8 bases align to TRBD1. Germline V gives CDR1 SNHLY, CDR2 FYNNEI. The CDR3 is made up of 15 amino acids. Unmatched junction bases numbered 9, after V lost 3 bases and J lost 6 bases. The CDR3 reads CASSEDRDISHGYTF. For the CDR3, the DNA is TGTGCCAGCAGTGAGGACAGGGACATCAGTCATGGCTACACCTTC.

This clonotype was recorded only once. This chain links TRBV3-1 with TRBJ2-3; 12 positions agree with TRBD2. The J segment lost 2 bases and the V segment lost 0 bases, leaving 12 bases of the junction unmatched. Germline V gene lookup returns CDR1 LGHDT and CDR2 YNNKEL (reference sequence). CDR3 length: 20 residues. DNA of the CDR3: TGTGCCAGCAGCCAAGAAGACACCTACGGACTAGCGGGATACACAGATACGCAGTATTTT. This codes for CASSQEDTYGLAGYTDTQYF.

The CDR3 DNA reads as TGTGCCAGCGGGGAGACAGGGGAGTATCAGCCCCAGCATTTT. Translating gives CASGETGEYQPQHF. The V gene is TRBV10-3, the J gene TRBJ1-5; TRBD1 matches 8 bases. This CDR3 contains 14 residues. Germline values: CDR1 ENHRY, CDR2 SYGVKD. V shed 10 bases and J 5 bases; nucleotides not matched to a gene: 10.

This sequence joins TRBV7-9 and TRBJ2-1, with TRBD2 matching 7 bases. V lost 5 bases and J lost 7; bases outside the gene matches: 5. This CDR3 contains 13 residues. Germline lookup yields CDR1 SEHNR and CDR2 FQNEAQ (reference sequence). The CDR3 here is CASSAPGGNEQFF. The CDR3 DNA reads TGTGCCAGCAGCGCTCCGGGGGGTAATGAGCAGTTCTTC.

CDR3 coding DNA: TGTGCCAGCAGCCCCGGGACTAGCGGGAGTAGCGGGGAGCTGTTTTTT. It codes for CASSPGTSGSSGELFF. The V gene is TRBV9, the J gene TRBJ2-2, with TRBD2 identical over 14 bases. The CDR3 has 16 residues. V shed 4 bases, J shed 7 bases, and the junction held 6 bases outside the gene matches. CDR1 is SGDLS, CDR2 YYNGEE, per germline.

The chain recombines TRBV7-9 with TRBJ2-1; D gene ambiguous. This CDR3 has 14 residues. Germline V gives CDR1 SEHNR, CDR2 FQNEAQ (reference sequence). V lost 1 base and J lost 7, with 11 bases in between. CDR3 DNA sequence: TGTGCCAGCAGCTTAGTTGTCAATTGGAATGAGCAGTTCTTC. Its protein is CASSLVVNWNEQFF.

V and J are TRBV27 and TRBJ2-4, with 8 bases aligning to TRBD1. Germline assignment: CDR1 MNHEY and CDR2 SMNVEV (reference sequence). This CDR3 comprises 16 residues. The trim removed 5 bases at V and 2 bases at J, leaving 8 bases unmatched. CDR3 bases: TGTGCCAGCAGTGCCCGACAGGGGAGGCCCAAAAACATTCAGTACTTC. This encodes CASSARQGRPKNIQYF.

CDR3 bases: TGTGCCAGCAGCCCAGAGGGGGCAGCCTTTAACTATGGCTACACCTTC. It specifies CASSPEGAAFNYGYTF. The V and J genes are TRBV7-8 and TRBJ1-2, with 7 bases lining up with TRBD1. CDR1 is SGHVS, CDR2 FQNEAQ, per germline. The CDR3 is 16 amino acids. J lost 1 base, V lost 5 bases, and 10 bases had no gene match.